This T cell receptor (beta chain) was recorded in a study of shared clonotypes between healthy human individuals (dated by TCRdb to the early 2020s). Background for the entire study: The cohort comprised two women and a few men aged 18 to 49 years. Per donor, three plates each were used for CD4 naive and CD4 memory, two for CD8 naive, and one for CD8 memory. To estimate repertoire size and how much clonotypes are shared between individuals, the study performed deep sequencing of blood TCR repertoires from five healthy adults. Different laboratories and diverse techniques were used to prepare libraries and sequence TCR repertoires, to increase sequencing depth and limit assay-specific biases. Per donor, leukapheresis produced somewhere between about 0.8 and 9.5 billion PBMCs.

Concerning this clone itself: Its antigen remains undetermined. The sample holds no much larger clone one base away, and base qualities are not on file.

Healthy HIV-negative adults with no recently reported acute infections or vaccinations were included as donors. Every donor was a Caucasian adult living in Nashville, Tennessee, USA. CD4+ T cells were enriched by magnetic negative selection, after which naive cells were positively selected on CD45RA and the negative fraction was taken as the memory subset. After blood collection by leukapheresis, PBMCs were isolated using Ficoll-Histopaque density gradient centrifugation and then cryopreserved in the vapor phase of liquid nitrogen. Purity and quantity of every magnetically sorted T cell population were checked by analytical flow cytometry. Genomic DNA was isolated from each sorted fraction and quantified by UV absorbance on a Nanodrop 2000c. From V the trimming removes 0 bases and from J it removes 1 base, while the gene matches leave 9 bases of the junction unaccounted for. Inclusive of the bounding cysteine and phenylalanine, the CDR3 is 19 residues long. Solely the CDR3 DNA is kept, with 57 bases framed from the first base. Via the germline V gene, CDR1 is SGHRS and CDR2 YFSETQ.

Using the deep immunoSEQ assay, TCR CDR3 regions were amplified from genomic DNA by multiplex PCR. Extracted genomic DNA from each cell subset was distributed evenly across all wells of several immunoSEQ 96-well plates, and each plate was treated as a replicate. For sorted subsets, about 200 ng genomic DNA, equal to about 30,000 T cell genomes, was loaded into each replicate PCR. Purified libraries were measured with a Qubit 3.0 fluorometer, size-checked on a Bioanalyzer 2100, and measured again with the KAPA Library Quantification kit. A separate single-read 150-cycle Illumina NextSeq 550 flow cell was used to sequence each immunoSEQ 96-well plate. The authors' pipeline ran thus. The immunoSEQ output contained only junctional sequences without quality scores, so filtering could not match that applied to full-length reads. Sequences were annotated with PyIR, a Python wrapper for IgBLAST v1.9, and V/J genes and CDR3 were assigned using IMGT germline references. Any read was removed if the V/J assignment was weak (E-value above 1e-6), the CDR3 was missing, or the read contained stop codons, out-of-frame junctions, or ambiguous translated residues. V3J clonotypes were defined as sequences sharing an identical inferred V gene, J gene, and CDR3 amino acid sequence. The percentage overlap between two repertoires was calculated by dividing the number of shared unique clonotypes by the size of the smaller repertoire. Three approaches were used to assess repertoire richness: RTK rarefaction, the Chao1 estimator, and Recon v2.1 estimates of unobserved clonotypes. For all TCRbeta clonotypes obtained by the gDNA method from several donors, generation probabilities were computed with OLGA. The table comes from immuneACCESS by way of TCRdb, which keeps in-frame sequences with V and J called. Part of the clones is missing from these tables; in studies checked, under half for an unresolved V gene and the rest for unknown reasons. For V, J and clone size, that table is used; D and trimming come from the DNA. The sample table lists more than 2,000,000 clones, just over 90% of them with a count of one. Jointly, the top ten make up 0.13% to 0.15% of the sample.

Paper-wide results and their limitations: Pairwise subsampling led to the expectation that sequencing depth would affect the degree of clonotype sharing among donors. Naive subsets generally had larger estimated clonotype richness than memory subsets did. Because the study included a small number of donors, the genetic and exposure-history diversity represented was limited. Sampling was restricted to blood, and TCR repertoires in tissue are likely to differ from TCR repertoires in blood. When several donors were compared, the shared fraction of clonotypes was 5% to 6.5% for naive CD4, around 3.6% for naive CD8, more than 2% for memory CD4, and 0.4% for memory CD8. Compared with non-shared clonotypes, clonotypes shared by all four sorted-subset donors had higher generation probabilities. Rarefaction of sorted-subset datasets indicated incomplete sequencing despite the large sequencing depth.

This chain is built from TRBV5-1 and TRBJ2-3, with 12 junctional bases fitting TRBD2. Sequencing was done on a sample of naive CD4+ T cells sorted from blood. Interpreted using the paper, the cell subset or site label stands for: CD45RA+ positively selected. This receptor was identified in a man aged 18 to 29 in good health. The nucleotides are TGCGCCAGCAGCTTGGGGCTAGCGGGAGGGGCCTCAGGCACAGATACGCAGTATTTT. Its translation reads: CASSLGLAGGASGTDTQYF.